This TCR beta chain was identified in a study of cytomegalovirus exposure and HLA in healthy donors. Study observations and caveats: The study found most TCR sequences rare, yet found some public TCRs in many donors.

Trimming left V 5 bases short and J 2 bases short, with 19 bases between. Germline assignment: CDR1 SGDLS and CDR2 YYNGEE. This CDR3 spans 16 amino acids. This clone turned up a few times. The antigen remains unidentified. PCR involved 60 Vbeta and 13 Jbeta primers. Methods used by the authors: Unique TCR beta chains totaled 65 million to 95 million in a later count, with roughly 12 million of them shared. The assay was immunoSEQ multiplex PCR, and TCRdb's table has in-frame clones only and misses some. V, J and clone size reflect that table, while D and trimming were determined from the DNA. The sample records roughly 100,000 clones, approximately 70% being singletons.

V is TRBV9 and J is TRBJ1-1; TRBD1 might be the D (6 bases). The TCR comes from a woman aged 45-65 years in good health and CMV-seropositive. The material sequenced was PBMCs. This CDR3 reads CASRRGGMGENTEAFF. DNA of the CDR3: TGTGCCAGCAGGAGAGGGGGAATGGGGGAAAACACTGAAGCTTTCTTT.